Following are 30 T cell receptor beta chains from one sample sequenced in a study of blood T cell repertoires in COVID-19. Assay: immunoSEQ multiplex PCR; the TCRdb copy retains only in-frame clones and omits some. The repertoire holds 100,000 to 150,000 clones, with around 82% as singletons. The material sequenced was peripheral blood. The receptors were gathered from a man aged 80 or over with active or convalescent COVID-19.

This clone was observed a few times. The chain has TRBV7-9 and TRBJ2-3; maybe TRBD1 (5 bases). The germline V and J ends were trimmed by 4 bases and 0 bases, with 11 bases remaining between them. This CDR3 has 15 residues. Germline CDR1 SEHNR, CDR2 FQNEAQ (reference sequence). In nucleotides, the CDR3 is TGTGCCAGCAGCTCGGACATCTATAGCACAGATACGCAGTATTTT. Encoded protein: CASSSDIYSTDTQYF.

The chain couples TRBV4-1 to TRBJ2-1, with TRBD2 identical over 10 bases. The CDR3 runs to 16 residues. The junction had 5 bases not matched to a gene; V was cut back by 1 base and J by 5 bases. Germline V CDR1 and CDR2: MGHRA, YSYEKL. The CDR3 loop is CASSQVLAGADNEQFF. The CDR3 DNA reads TGCGCCAGCAGCCAAGTCCTAGCGGGGGCAGACAATGAGCAGTTCTTC.

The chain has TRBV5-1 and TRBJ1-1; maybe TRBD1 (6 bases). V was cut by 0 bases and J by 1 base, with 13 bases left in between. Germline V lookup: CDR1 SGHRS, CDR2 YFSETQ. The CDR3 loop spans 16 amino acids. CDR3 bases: TGCGCCAGCAGCTTGGGGACAGCTGATGGGAACACTGAAGCTTTCTTT. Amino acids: CASSLGTADGNTEAFF.

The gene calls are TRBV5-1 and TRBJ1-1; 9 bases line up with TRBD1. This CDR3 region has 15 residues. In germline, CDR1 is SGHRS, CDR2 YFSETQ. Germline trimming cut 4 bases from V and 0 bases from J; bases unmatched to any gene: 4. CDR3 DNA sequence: TGCGCCAGCAGCCGGGACAGGGCCCTGAACACTGAAGCTTTCTTT. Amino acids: CASSRDRALNTEAFF.

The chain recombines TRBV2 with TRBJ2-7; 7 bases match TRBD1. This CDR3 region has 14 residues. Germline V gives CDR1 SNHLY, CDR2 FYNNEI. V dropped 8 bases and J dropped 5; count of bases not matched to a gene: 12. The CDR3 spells CASLQGSFVDEQYF. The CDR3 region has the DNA TGTGCCAGCCTACAGGGGTCTTTTGTGGACGAGCAGTACTTC. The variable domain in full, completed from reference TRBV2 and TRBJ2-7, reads EPEVTQTPSHQVTQMGQEVILRCVPISNHLYFYWYRQILGQKVEFLVSFYNNEISEKSEIFDDQFSVERPDGSNFTLKIRSTKLEDSAMYFCASLQGSFVDEQYFGPGTRLTVT.

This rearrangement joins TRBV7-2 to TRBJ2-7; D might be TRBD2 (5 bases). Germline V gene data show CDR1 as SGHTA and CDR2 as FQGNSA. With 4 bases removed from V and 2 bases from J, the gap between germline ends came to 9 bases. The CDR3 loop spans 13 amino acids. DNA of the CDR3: TGTGCCAGCAGCTCAAACGGGGCCTACGAGCAGTACTTC. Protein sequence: CASSSNGAYEQYF. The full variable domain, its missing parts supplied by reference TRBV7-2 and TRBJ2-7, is GAGVSQSPSNKVTEKGKDVELRCDPISGHTALYWYRQSLGQGLEFLIYFQGNSAPDKSGLPSDRFSAERTGGSVSTLTIQRTQQEDSAVYLCASSSNGAYEQYFGPGTRLTVT.

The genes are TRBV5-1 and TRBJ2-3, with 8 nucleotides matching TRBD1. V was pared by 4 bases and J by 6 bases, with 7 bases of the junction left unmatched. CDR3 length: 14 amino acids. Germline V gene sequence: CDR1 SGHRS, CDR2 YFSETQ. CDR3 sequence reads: CASSIAGGWDTQYF. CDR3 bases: TGCGCCAGCAGCATAGCAGGGGGCTGGGATACGCAGTATTTT.

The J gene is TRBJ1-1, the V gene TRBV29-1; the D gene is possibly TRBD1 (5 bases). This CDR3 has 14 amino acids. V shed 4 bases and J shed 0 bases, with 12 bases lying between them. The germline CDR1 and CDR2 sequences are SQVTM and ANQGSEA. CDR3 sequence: CSVAGPGMNTEAFF. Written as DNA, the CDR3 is TGCAGCGTTGCTGGTCCAGGGATGAACACTGAAGCTTTCTTT.

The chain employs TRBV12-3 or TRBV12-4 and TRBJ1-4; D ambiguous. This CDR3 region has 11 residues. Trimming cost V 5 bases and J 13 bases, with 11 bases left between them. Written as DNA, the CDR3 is TGTGCCAGCAGTGCGGGCACCCGACTGTTTTTT. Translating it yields CASSAGTRLFF.

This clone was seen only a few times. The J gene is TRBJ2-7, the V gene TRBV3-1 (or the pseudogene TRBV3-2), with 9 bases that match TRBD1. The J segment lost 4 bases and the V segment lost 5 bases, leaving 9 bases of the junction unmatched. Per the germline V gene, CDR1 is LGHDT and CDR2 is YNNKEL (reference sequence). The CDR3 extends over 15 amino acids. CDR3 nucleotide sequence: TGTGCCAGCAGCAAGACAGGGGGAGGTCTTTACGAGCAGTACTTC. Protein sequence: CASSKTGGGLYEQYF.

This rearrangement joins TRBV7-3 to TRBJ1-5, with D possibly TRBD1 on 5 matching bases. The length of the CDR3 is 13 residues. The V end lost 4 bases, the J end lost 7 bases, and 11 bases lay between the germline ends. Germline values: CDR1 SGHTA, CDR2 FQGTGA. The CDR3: CASSSIKGQPQHF. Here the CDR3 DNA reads TGTGCCAGCAGCTCCATAAAGGGGCAGCCCCAGCATTTT.

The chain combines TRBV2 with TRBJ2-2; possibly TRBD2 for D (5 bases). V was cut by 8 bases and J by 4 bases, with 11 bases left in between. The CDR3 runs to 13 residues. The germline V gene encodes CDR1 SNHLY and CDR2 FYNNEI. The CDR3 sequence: CASQAGGTGELFF. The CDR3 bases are TGTGCCAGCCAGGCGGGTGGCACCGGGGAGCTGTTTTTT.

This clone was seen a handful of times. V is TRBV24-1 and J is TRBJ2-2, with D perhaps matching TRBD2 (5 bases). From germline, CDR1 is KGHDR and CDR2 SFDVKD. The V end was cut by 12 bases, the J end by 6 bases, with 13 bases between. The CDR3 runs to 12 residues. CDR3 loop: CAAGWSSGELFF. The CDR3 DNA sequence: TGTGCCGCGGGTTGGTCGTCCGGGGAGCTGTTTTTT.

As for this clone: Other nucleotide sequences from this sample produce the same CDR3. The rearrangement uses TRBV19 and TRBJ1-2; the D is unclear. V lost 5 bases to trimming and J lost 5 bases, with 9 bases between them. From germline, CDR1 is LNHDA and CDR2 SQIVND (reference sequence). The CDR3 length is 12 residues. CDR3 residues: CASSPRSYGYTF. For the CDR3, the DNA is TGTGCCAGTAGTCCGAGGAGTTATGGCTACACCTTC. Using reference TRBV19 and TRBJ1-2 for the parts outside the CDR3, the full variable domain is DGGITQSPKYLFRKEGQNVTLSCEQNLNHDAMYWYRQDPGQGLRLIYYSQIVNDFQKGDIAEGYSVSREKKESFPLTVTSAQKNPTAFYLCASSPRSYGYTFGSGTRLTVV.

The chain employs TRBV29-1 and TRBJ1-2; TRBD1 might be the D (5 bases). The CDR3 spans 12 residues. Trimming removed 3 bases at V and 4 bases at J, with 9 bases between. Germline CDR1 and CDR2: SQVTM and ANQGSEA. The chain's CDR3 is CSVDQGIYGYTF. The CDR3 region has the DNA TGCAGCGTTGACCAGGGAATCTATGGCTACACCTTC. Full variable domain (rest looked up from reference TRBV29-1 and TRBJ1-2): SAVISQKPSRDICQRGTSLTIQCQVDSQVTMMFWYRQQPGQSLTLIATANQGSEATYESGFVIDKFPISRPNLTFSTLTVSNMSPEDSSIYLCSVDQGIYGYTFGSGTRLTVV.

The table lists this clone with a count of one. Here the CDR3 DNA reads TGTGCCAGCAGCGCAGGGATCTCTGGGGCCAACGTCCTGACTTTC. Translating gives CASSAGISGANVLTF. V gene TRBV11-3 combines with J gene TRBJ2-6; D is perhaps TRBD1 (5 bases). The germline V gene has CDR1 SGHNT and CDR2 YENEEA. V dropped 5 bases and J dropped 0 bases, with 8 bases sitting between them. This CDR3 region has 15 residues.

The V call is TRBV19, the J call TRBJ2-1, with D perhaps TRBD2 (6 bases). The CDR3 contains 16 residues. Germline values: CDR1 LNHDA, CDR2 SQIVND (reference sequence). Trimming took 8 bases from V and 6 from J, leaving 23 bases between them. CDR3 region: CASGGPGPRGVNEQFF. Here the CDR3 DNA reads TGTGCCAGTGGTGGACCGGGCCCCCGCGGGGTCAATGAGCAGTTCTTC.

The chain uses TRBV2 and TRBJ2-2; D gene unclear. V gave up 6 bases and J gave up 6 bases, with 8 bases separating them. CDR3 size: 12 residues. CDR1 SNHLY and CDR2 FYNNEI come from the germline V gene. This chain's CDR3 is CASSEYPGELFF. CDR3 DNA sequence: TGTGCCAGCAGCGAGTATCCCGGGGAGCTGTTTTTT.

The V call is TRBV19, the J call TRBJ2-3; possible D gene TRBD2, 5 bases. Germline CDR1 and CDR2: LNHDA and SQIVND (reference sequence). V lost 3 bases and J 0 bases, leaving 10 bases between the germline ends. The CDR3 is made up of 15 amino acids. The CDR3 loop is CASSIRETSTDTQYF. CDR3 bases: TGTGCCAGTAGTATTAGGGAGACTAGCACAGATACGCAGTATTTT.

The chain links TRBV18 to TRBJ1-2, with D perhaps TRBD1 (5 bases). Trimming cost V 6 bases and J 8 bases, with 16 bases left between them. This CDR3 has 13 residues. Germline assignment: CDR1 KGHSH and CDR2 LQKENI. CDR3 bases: TGTGCCAGCTCCCAGGACATATTCGGAGGCTACACCTTC. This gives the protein CASSQDIFGGYTF.

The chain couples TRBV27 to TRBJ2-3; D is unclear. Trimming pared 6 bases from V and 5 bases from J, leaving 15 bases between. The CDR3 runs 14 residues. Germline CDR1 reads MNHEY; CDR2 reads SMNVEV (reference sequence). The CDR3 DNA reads TGTGCCAGCAGCCCGAACTCCCGTAGAGATACGCAGTATTTT. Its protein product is CASSPNSRRDTQYF.

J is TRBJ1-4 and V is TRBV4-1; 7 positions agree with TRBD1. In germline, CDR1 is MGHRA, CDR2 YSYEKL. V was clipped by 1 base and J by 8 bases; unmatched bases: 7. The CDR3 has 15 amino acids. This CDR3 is CASSQGDSVGEKLFF. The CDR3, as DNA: TGCGCCAGCAGCCAAGGGGACAGCGTGGGGGAAAAACTGTTTTTT.

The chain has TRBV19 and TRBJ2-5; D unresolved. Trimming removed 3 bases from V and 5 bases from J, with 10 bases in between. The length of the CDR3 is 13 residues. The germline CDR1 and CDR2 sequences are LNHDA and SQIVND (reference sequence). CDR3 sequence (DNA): TGTGCCAGTAGTATTGGGCAGGCCGAGACCCAGTACTTC. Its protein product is CASSIGQAETQYF.

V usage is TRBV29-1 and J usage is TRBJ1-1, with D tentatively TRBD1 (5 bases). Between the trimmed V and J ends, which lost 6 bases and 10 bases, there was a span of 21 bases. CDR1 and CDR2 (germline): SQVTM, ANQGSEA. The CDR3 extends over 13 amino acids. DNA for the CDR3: TGCAGCGTCGGGGGAGGGAACGCTGAAAGAGCTTTCTTT. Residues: CSVGGGNAERAFF.

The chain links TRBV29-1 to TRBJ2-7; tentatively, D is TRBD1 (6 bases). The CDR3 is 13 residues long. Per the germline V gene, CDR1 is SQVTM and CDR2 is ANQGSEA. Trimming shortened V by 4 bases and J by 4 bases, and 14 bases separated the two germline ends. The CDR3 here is CSVGTASSYEQYF. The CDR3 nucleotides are TGCAGCGTTGGGACAGCTTCCTCGTACGAGCAGTACTTC.

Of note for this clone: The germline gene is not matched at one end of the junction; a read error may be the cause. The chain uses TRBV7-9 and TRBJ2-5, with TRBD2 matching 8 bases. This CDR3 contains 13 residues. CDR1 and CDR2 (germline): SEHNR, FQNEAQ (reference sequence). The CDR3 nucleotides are TGTGCCAGCACCTTAGCGGGGAGGGAAACCCAGTACTTC. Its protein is CASTLAGRETQYF.

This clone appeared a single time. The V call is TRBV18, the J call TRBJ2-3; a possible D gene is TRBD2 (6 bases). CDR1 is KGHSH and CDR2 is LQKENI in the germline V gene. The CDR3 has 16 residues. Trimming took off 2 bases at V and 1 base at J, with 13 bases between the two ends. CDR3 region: CASSPSQSSGTDTQYF. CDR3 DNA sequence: TGTGCCAGCTCACCAAGCCAGTCTAGCGGCACAGATACGCAGTATTTT. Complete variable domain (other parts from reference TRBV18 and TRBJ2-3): NAGVMQNPRHLVRRRGQEARLRCSPMKGHSHVYWYRQLPEEGLKFMVYLQKENIIDESGMPKERFSAEFPKEGPSILRIQQVVRGDSAAYFCASSPSQSSGTDTQYFGPGTRLTVL.

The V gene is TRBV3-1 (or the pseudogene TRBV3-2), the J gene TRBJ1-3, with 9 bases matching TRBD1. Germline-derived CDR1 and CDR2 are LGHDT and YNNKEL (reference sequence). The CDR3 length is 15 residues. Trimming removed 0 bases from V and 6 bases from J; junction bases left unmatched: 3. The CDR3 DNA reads TGTGCCAGCAGCCAAGATACAGGGGGCAAAAACACCATATATTTT. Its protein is CASSQDTGGKNTIYF.

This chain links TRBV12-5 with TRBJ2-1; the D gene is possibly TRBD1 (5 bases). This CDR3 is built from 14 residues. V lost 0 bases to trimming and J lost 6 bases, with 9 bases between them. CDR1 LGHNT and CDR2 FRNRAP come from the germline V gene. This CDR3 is CASGLVVQGNEQFF. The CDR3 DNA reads TGTGCTAGTGGTTTGGTTGTTCAGGGCAATGAGCAGTTCTTC.

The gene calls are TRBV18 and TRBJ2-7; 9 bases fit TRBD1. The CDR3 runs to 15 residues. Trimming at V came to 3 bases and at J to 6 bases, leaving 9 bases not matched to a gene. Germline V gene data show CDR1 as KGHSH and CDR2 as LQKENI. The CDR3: CASSPNRGRVGEQYF. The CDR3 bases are TGTGCCAGCTCACCCAACAGGGGGCGCGTAGGCGAGCAGTACTTC.